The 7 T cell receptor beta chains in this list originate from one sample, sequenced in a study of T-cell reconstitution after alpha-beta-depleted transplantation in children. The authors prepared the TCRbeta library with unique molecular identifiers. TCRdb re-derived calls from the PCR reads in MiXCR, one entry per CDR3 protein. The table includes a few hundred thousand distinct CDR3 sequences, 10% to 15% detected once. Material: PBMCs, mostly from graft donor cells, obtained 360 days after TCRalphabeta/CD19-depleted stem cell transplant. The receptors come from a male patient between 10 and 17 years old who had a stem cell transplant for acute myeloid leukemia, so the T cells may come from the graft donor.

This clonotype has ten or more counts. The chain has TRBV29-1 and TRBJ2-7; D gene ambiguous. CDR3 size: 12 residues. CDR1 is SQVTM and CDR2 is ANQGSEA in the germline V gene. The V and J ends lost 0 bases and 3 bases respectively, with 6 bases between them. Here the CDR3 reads CSVEEGRYEQYF. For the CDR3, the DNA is TGCAGCGTTGAAGAAGGACGCTACGAGCAGTACTTC.

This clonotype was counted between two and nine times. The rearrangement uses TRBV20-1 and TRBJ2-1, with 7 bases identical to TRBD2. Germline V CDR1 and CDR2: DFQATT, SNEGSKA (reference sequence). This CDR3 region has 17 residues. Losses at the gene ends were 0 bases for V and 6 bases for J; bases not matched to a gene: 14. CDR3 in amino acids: CSARDLGLAGSLNEQFF. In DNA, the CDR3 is TGCAGTGCTAGAGATCTCGGTTTAGCGGGTAGCCTCAATGAGCAGTTCTTC.

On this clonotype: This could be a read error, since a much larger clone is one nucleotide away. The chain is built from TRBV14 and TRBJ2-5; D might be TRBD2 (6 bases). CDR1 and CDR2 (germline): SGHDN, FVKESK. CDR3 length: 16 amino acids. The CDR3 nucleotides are TGTGCCAACAGCCAAGACCCCTCCCTAGCGTCAGAGACCCAGTACTTC. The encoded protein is CANSQDPSLASETQYF.

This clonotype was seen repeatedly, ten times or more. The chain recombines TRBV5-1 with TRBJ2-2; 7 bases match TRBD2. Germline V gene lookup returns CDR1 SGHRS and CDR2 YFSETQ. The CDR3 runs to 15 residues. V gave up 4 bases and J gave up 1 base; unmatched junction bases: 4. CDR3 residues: CASSGSGMNTGELFF. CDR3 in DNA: TGCGCCAGCAGCGGGAGCGGGATGAACACCGGGGAGCTGTTTTTT.

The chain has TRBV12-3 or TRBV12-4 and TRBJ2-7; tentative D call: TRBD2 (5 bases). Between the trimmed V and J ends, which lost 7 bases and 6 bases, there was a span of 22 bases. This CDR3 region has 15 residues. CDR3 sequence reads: CASTKALAIGPEQYF. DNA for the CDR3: TGTGCCAGCACCAAGGCCCTAGCAATCGGTCCCGAGCAGTACTTC.

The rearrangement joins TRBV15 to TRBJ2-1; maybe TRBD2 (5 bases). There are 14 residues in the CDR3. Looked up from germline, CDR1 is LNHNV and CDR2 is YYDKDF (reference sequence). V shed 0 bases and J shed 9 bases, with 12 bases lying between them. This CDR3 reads CATSRDGLAAEQFF. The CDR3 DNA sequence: TGTGCCACCAGCAGAGATGGGCTAGCAGCTGAGCAGTTCTTC.

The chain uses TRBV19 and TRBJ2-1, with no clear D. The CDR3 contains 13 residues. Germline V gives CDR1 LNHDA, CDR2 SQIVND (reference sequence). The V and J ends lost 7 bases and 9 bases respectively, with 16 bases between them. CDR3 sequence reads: CASTTRATGEQFF. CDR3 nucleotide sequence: TGTGCCAGTACCACTCGTGCAACGGGTGAGCAGTTCTTC. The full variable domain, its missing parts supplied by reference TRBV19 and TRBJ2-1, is DGGITQSPKYLFRKEGQNVTLSCEQNLNHDAMYWYRQDPGQGLRLIYYSQIVNDFQKGDIAEGYSVSREKKESFPLTVTSAQKNPTAFYLCASTTRATGEQFFGPGTRLTVL.